Listed below are T cell receptor beta chains from one sample, sequenced in a study of blood T cell repertoires in COVID-19. Clones were sequenced by immunoSEQ multiplex PCR, and TCRdb holds only the in-frame ones, with some missing. The sample holds more than 80,000 clones, under 85% seen once. Sequenced material: peripheral blood. The receptor set was obtained from a woman in her sixties with acute or convalescent COVID-19. The CDR3 runs from the conserved cysteine through the conserved F or W. The D gene is left open where the match is weak. Only some rows state a clone size, as once, few, many or a class for expanded clones.

>TRBJ1-1|few|TRBD1|TRBV12-3/TRBV12-4
CASSFGQGKAFF
TGTGCCAGCAGTTTCGGACAGGGAAAAGCTTTCTTT
>TRBJ2-5|-|-|TRBV5-1
CASSAGHSQETQYF
TGCGCCAGCAGCGCCGGACACAGCCAAGAGACCCAGTACTTC
>TRBJ2-3|few|TRBD2|TRBV30
CAWSWASGVGDTQYF
TGTGCCTGGAGTTGGGCTAGCGGAGTGGGAGATACGCAGTATTTT
>TRBJ2-1|-|TRBD1|TRBV28
CASRLSGTGRNEQFF
TGTGCCAGCAGATTATCCGGGACAGGGCGCAATGAGCAGTTCTTC
>TRBJ2-7|-|-|TRBV6-6
CASSYAGPEQYF
TGTGCCAGCAGTTACGCTGGGCCCGAGCAGTACTTC
>TRBJ1-5|few|-|TRBV2
CASNSFEGQPQHF
TGTGCCAGCAACTCGTTCGAGGGTCAGCCCCAGCATTTT
>TRBJ1-1|once|-|TRBV5-1
CASSGGTGTSNTEAFF
TGCGCCAGCAGCGGCGGAACCGGGACATCGAACACTGAAGCTTTCTTT
>TRBJ2-2|-|TRBD1|TRBV9
CASSVTPGQGAGELFF
TGTGCCAGCAGCGTAACCCCGGGACAGGGGGCCGGGGAGCTGTTTTTT
>TRBJ2-7|-|TRBD2|TRBV7-9
CASGLSGGTGEQYF
TGTGCCAGCGGACTTAGCGGGGGGACGGGGGAGCAGTACTTC
>TRBJ1-5|-|TRBD1|TRBV29-1
CSVGTGRNQPQHF
TGCAGCGTCGGGACAGGTAGGAACCAGCCCCAGCATTTT
>TRBJ2-5|-|TRBD2|TRBV5-1
CASSLLAGEGETQYF
TGCGCCAGCAGCTTGCTGGCGGGGGAAGGGGAGACCCAGTACTTC
>TRBJ1-1|-|TRBD1|TRBV27
CASGQGMNTEAFF
TGTGCCAGTGGACAGGGAATGAACACTGAAGCTTTCTTT
>TRBJ1-2|-|-|TRBV11-2
CASSQQGFYGYTF
TGTGCCAGCAGCCAACAGGGATTCTATGGCTACACCTTC
>TRBJ2-5|-|-|TRBV1
CTSSLATETKNQETQYF
TGCACCAGCAGCCTTGCGACCGAGACTAAAAACCAAGAGACCCAGTACTTC
>TRBJ1-5|few|-|TRBV6-6
CASSREDNQPQHF
TGTGCCAGCAGCCGTGAGGACAATCAGCCCCAGCATTTT
>TRBJ2-5|-|-|TRBV6-5
CASRGNQETQYF
TGTGCCAGCAGGGGCAATCAAGAGACCCAGTACTTC
>TRBJ1-1|few|-|TRBV3-1/TRBV3-2
CASSQGGGGTEAFF
TGTGCCAGCAGCCAAGGGGGAGGCGGCACTGAAGCTTTCTTT
>TRBJ2-1|-|TRBD1|TRBV24-1
CATSDAGTGGNEQFF
TGTGCCACCAGTGACGCCGGGACAGGGGGCAATGAGCAGTTCTTC
>TRBJ2-3|-|TRBD2|TRBV7-2
CASSAQTSGGRKDTQYF
TGTGCCAGCAGCGCCCAAACTAGCGGGGGGAGGAAGGATACGCAGTATTTT
>TRBJ2-2|-|TRBD1|TRBV4-1
CASSQDWGQGAPGELFF
TGCGCCAGCAGCCAAGATTGGGGACAGGGGGCTCCCGGGGAGCTGTTTTTT
>TRBJ2-1|-|-|TRBV6-6
CASSYGDFSYNEQFF
TGTGCCAGCAGTTATGGGGACTTTTCCTACAATGAGCAGTTCTTC
>TRBJ1-1|-|TRBD1|TRBV7-2
CASSFTGVGTEAFF
TGTGCCAGCAGCTTCACAGGGGTTGGCACTGAAGCTTTCTTT
>TRBJ2-7|-|-|TRBV20-1
CSARGPYEQYF
TGCAGTGCTAGGGGGCCCTACGAGCAGTACTTC
>TRBJ1-5|-|TRBD1|TRBV2
CASSLQGANQPQHF
TGTGCCAGCAGTCTACAGGGGGCCAATCAGCCCCAGCATTTT
>TRBJ2-1|-|TRBD1|TRBV9
CASRVTGTGSVNEQFF
TGTGCCAGCAGGGTAACCGGGACAGGGAGTGTGAATGAGCAGTTCTTC
>TRBJ1-5|-|-|TRBV2
CASSGLNRNQPQHF
TGTGCCAGCAGTGGCTTGAACAGGAATCAGCCCCAGCATTTT
>TRBJ2-1|-|TRBD2|TRBV2
CASSATGLAGGNEQFF
TGTGCCAGCAGTGCTACAGGCCTAGCGGGGGGGAATGAGCAGTTCTTC
>TRBJ2-3|-|TRBD2|TRBV2
CASRRGISTDTQYF
TGTGCCAGCAGGCGGGGGATAAGCACAGATACGCAGTATTTT
>TRBJ2-2|-|-|TRBV9
CASSVDPGAPGELFF
TGTGCCAGCAGCGTAGATCCGGGAGCGCCCGGGGAGCTGTTTTTT
>TRBJ1-2|once|-|TRBV11-2
CASSLDRVPYGYTF
TGTGCCAGCAGCTTAGACAGGGTTCCCTATGGCTACACCTTC
>TRBJ2-7|-|TRBD2|TRBV2
CASTYTSGGGEQYF
TGTGCCAGCACGTATACTAGCGGGGGGGGCGAGCAGTACTTC
>TRBJ2-1|-|TRBD2|TRBV30
CAWSVRGTSDSYNEQFF
TGTGCCTGGAGTGTACGGGGGACTAGCGATTCCTACAATGAGCAGTTCTTC
>TRBJ2-7|-|-|TRBV28
CASGGGRERDEQYF
TGTGCCAGCGGGGGGGGCAGGGAGAGAGACGAGCAGTACTTC
>TRBJ2-7|once|TRBD2|TRBV30
CAWTLAGAPYEQYF
TGTGCCTGGACCTTAGCGGGAGCCCCCTACGAGCAGTACTTC
>TRBJ1-2|-|-|TRBV2
CASSRNQDYGYTF
TGTGCCAGCAGCCGAAACCAGGACTATGGCTACACCTTC
>TRBJ1-2|-|TRBD1|TRBV7-9
CASRPGQGDYGYTF
TGTGCCAGCAGACCAGGACAGGGGGACTATGGCTACACCTTC
>TRBJ1-4|-|TRBD1|TRBV2
CASAGTGKNEKLFF
TGTGCCAGCGCAGGGACAGGCAAAAATGAAAAACTGTTTTTT
>TRBJ1-1|-|-|TRBV7-9
CASSLGREVGTEAFF
TGTGCCAGCAGCCTGGGGCGGGAGGTCGGCACTGAAGCTTTCTTT
>TRBJ2-5|once|TRBD1|TRBV14
CASSQFHRGLQETQYF
TGTGCCAGCAGCCAATTTCACAGGGGGCTCCAAGAGACCCAGTACTTC
>TRBJ1-1|-|-|TRBV6-1
CASSEYAGVGWNTEAFF
TGTGCCAGCAGTGAATACGCGGGGGTGGGCTGGAACACTGAAGCTTTCTTT
>TRBJ2-3|-|TRBD1|TRBV28
CASSPRQGLRDTQYF
TGTGCCAGCAGTCCACGACAGGGGCTTAGAGATACGCAGTATTTT
>TRBJ1-6|-|TRBD1|TRBV5-1
CASSADRGSSPLHF
TGCGCCAGCAGCGCGGACAGGGGTTCTTCACCCCTCCACTTT
>TRBJ2-7|-|-|TRBV2
CASSLSDEQYF
TGTGCCAGCAGCCTAAGTGACGAGCAGTACTTC
>TRBJ2-7|few|TRBD2|TRBV30
CAWRNSGHEQYF
TGTGCCTGGAGGAATAGCGGGCACGAGCAGTACTTC
>TRBJ2-1|few|TRBD2|TRBV29-1
CSVSGSGSVYNEQFF
TGCAGCGTGAGCGGTAGCGGGAGTGTCTACAATGAGCAGTTCTTC
>TRBJ2-1|-|TRBD2|TRBV6-1
CASSELLAGYNEQFF
TGTGCCAGCAGTGAATTACTAGCGGGATACAATGAGCAGTTCTTC
>TRBJ1-1|-|TRBD1|TRBV19
CASSGGQFEAFF
TGTGCCAGTAGTGGGGGACAGTTTGAAGCTTTCTTT
>TRBJ1-5|-|-|TRBV20-1
CSASPVGTGNQPQHF
TGCAGTGCTAGTCCCGTGGGGACTGGGAATCAGCCCCAGCATTTT